A selection of T cell receptor beta chains follows, all from one sample in a study of T cell repertoires in cytomegalovirus infection. TCRdb reprocessed the reads via MiXCR and lists one record per CDR3 protein. Altogether around 240,000 distinct CDR3 sequences are present, roughly 22% being singletons, with the ten largest covering 18%. Material: CD8+ T cells from PBMCs. All receptors derive from a human donor in good health (CMV status not recorded). Some clones in this sample may be carry-over from other donors' samples. The CDR3 runs from the conserved cysteine through the conserved F or W. A D gene is named only where the DNA matches it firmly. Not every row has a clone size; where given, it reads once, few, many or a size class.

j_call clone_size v_call d_call cdr3_aa cdr3_nt
TRBJ2-7 few TRBV12-3/TRBV12-4 NA CASNESRSEAYEQYF TGTGCCAGCAACGAAAGTCGTAGCGAGGCCTACGAGCAGTACTTC
TRBJ2-7 NA TRBV2 NA CASDEQGSDEQYF TGTGCCAGCGATGAACAGGGTAGCGACGAGCAGTACTTC
TRBJ2-2 few TRBV27 NA CASSFPGTGELFF TGTGCCAGCAGTTTCCCCGGGACCGGGGAGCTGTTTTTT
TRBJ2-1 NA TRBV2 NA CASSSRDGGEQFF TGTGCCAGCAGTTCGCGAGACGGGGGTGAGCAGTTCTTC
TRBJ1-1 many TRBV19 TRBD1 CATKTGITEAFF TGTGCCACCAAGACAGGGATCACTGAAGCTTTCTTT
TRBJ2-2 few TRBV27 TRBD1 CASSHRGYTGELFF TGTGCCAGCAGTCACAGGGGATACACCGGGGAGCTGTTTTTT
TRBJ2-2 NA TRBV28 TRBD2 CASSWGLSTGELFF TGTGCCAGCAGTTGGGGACTAAGCACCGGGGAGCTGTTTTTT
TRBJ1-3 many TRBV7-2 TRBD1 CASRIDRAAGNTIYF TGTGCCAGCAGAATAGACAGGGCGGCTGGAAACACCATATATTTT
TRBJ2-2 many TRBV7-6 NA CASSPGGPNTGELFF TGTGCCAGCAGCCCGGGGGGCCCAAACACCGGGGAGCTGTTTTTT
TRBJ2-3 NA TRBV28 NA CASSSGLGTDTQYF TGTGCCAGCAGTTCAGGGTTGGGGACAGATACGCAGTATTTT
TRBJ2-7 NA TRBV6-5 TRBD1 CASTGQGTDEQYF TGTGCCAGCACCGGACAGGGGACAGACGAGCAGTACTTC
TRBJ2-3 NA TRBV12-3/TRBV12-4 NA CASSFSRVSMSTDTQYF TGTGCCAGCAGTTTCAGCAGAGTCTCGATGAGCACAGATACGCAGTATTTT
TRBJ1-1 few TRBV5-4 NA CASSLHVSTEAFF TGTGCCAGCAGCTTGCATGTCTCCACTGAAGCTTTCTTT
TRBJ2-7 many TRBV7-6 TRBD2 CASSLIAGAYEQYF TGTGCCAGCAGCTTAATAGCGGGGGCCTACGAGCAGTACTTC
TRBJ1-1 NA TRBV19 NA CASSIGKAVTEAFF TGTGCCAGTAGTATCGGTAAAGCAGTTACTGAAGCTTTCTTT
TRBJ1-2 many TRBV7-9 NA CASSSFIWDGGPFYGYTF TGTGCCAGCAGCTCATTCATATGGGACGGGGGACCCTTCTATGGCTACACCTTC
TRBJ1-1 many TRBV7-2 NA CASTPRGIMNTEAFF TGTGCCAGCACCCCGCGGGGAATCATGAACACTGAAGCTTTCTTT
TRBJ2-1 few TRBV29-1 TRBD2 CSVEERGRVLYNEQFF TGCAGCGTTGAGGAACGAGGGAGGGTATTGTACAATGAGCAGTTCTTC
TRBJ2-3 few TRBV6-5 NA CASSYWVGESTDTQYF TGTGCCAGCAGTTACTGGGTAGGGGAGAGCACAGATACGCAGTATTTT